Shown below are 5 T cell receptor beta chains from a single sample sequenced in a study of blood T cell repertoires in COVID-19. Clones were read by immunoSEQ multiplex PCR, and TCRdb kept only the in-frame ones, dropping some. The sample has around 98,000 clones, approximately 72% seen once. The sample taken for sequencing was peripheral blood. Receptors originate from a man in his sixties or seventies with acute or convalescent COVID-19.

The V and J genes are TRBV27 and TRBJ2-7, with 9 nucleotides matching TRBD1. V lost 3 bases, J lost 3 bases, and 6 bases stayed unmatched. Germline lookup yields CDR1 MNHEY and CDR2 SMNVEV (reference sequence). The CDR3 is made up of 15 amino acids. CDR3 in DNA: TGTGCCAGCAGTTTTTCCCCGGGACAGGGCTACGAGCAGTACTTC. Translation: CASSFSPGQGYEQYF.

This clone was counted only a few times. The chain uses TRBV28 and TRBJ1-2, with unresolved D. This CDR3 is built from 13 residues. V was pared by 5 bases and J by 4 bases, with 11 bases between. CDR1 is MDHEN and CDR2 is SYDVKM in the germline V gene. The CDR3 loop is CASSLAHSYGYTF. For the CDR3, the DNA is TGTGCCAGCAGTCTAGCTCACTCCTATGGCTACACCTTC.

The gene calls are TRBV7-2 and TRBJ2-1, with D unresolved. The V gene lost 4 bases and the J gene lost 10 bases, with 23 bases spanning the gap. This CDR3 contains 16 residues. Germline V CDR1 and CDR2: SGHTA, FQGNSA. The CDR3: CASSSKIDPLPREQFF. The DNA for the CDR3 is TGTGCCAGCAGCTCAAAGATAGATCCCCTCCCTCGAGAGCAGTTCTTC.

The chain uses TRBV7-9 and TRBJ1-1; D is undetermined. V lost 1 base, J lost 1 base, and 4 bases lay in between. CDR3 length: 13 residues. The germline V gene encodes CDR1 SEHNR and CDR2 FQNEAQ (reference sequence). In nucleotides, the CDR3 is TGTGCCAGCAGCTTAGACTCGAACACTGAAGCTTTCTTT. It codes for CASSLDSNTEAFF.

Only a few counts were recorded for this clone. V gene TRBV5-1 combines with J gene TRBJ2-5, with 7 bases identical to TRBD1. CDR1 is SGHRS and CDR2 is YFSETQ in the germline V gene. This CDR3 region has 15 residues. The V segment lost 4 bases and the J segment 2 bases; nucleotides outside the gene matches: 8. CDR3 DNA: TGCGCCAGCAGCCCCAATCCCAGGGGGCAAGAGACCCAGTACTTC. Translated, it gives CASSPNPRGQETQYF.